This T cell receptor (beta chain) originates from a study of siplizumab effects on memory and regulatory T cells. The data were produced by immunoSEQ multiplex PCR, yet TCRdb's version contains in-frame clones alone and is incomplete. Of tens of thousands of clones in the sample, roughly 93% were seen once. CDR1 is LGHNT and CDR2 is FRNRAP in the germline V gene. This CDR3 contains 15 residues. V shed 1 base and J shed 4 bases, with 12 bases lying between them. This TCR came from a human donor in good health. Sequenced material: CD8+ T cells sorted from blood. This chain connects TRBV12-5 to TRBJ2-3; no clear D gene. The CDR3 is CASGLAPLASDTQYF. DNA of the CDR3: TGTGCTAGTGGTTTGGCCCCACTTGCTTCAGATACGCAGTATTTT.